This T cell receptor (beta chain) derives from a study of blood T cell repertoires in COVID-19. In the original analysis: From reference gene primer amplification, estimates of nucleated cell counts were derived. TCRdb's copy holds only in-frame clones and misses some; the assay was immunoSEQ multiplex PCR. V and J calls plus clone size are reproduced from that table; the DNA served to infer D and trimming. Of about 270,000 clones in the sample, 88% were seen once. The receptor comes from a woman between 50 and 59 years old who had recovered from COVID-19. The sample taken for sequencing was PBMCs or T cells enriched from blood (not recorded which).

CDR3 protein: CASSQDRTGGWETQYF. DNA of the CDR3: TGCGCCAGCAGCCAAGATCGAACGGGAGGCTGGGAGACCCAGTACTTC. This sequence joins TRBV4-1 and TRBJ2-5, with 7 bases aligning to TRBD2. V was pared by 0 bases and J by 5 bases, with 9 bases of the junction left unmatched. The CDR3 runs 16 residues. The germline CDR1 and CDR2 sequences are MGHRA and YSYEKL.